The 2 T cell receptor beta chains reported below all come from one sample, sequenced in a study of T cells after yellow fever vaccination (dated by TCRdb to the late 2010s). Receptors were amplified or captured by 5' RACE. Sequencer: Illumina HiSeq 2500. TCRdb reran the public reads through fastp at Q25 and MiXCR, keeping productive beta chains. Entries are consolidated by CDR3 protein sequence, retaining the most common genes and DNA. Counted in this sample were hundreds of thousands of distinct CDR3 sequences; 7.5% to 9% of them appeared once. The top ten hold about a sixth of the sample. The treatment or condition label here, explained by the study, means: live attenuated yellow fever vaccine strain. This material consisted of PBMCs, taken on the day of the first yellow fever vaccination. Receptor source: a man between 18 and 35 years old who received the YFV17D yellow fever vaccine.

A few counts support this clonotype. This sequence joins TRBV6-5 and TRBJ2-1; D is tentatively TRBD1 or TRBD2 (5 bases each). V dropped 5 bases and J dropped 8 bases, with 19 bases sitting between them. The CDR3 totals 15 residues. Germline assignment: CDR1 MNHEY and CDR2 SVGAGI. The CDR3 reads CASSNEGIPGDEQFF. CDR3 bases: TGTGCCAGCAGTAACGAGGGGATTCCTGGGGATGAGCAGTTCTTC.

CDR3 region: CAIRIPGLGTDTQYF. CDR3 bases: TGTGCCATCCGGATCCCGGGACTCGGCACAGATACGCAGTATTTT. This chain connects TRBV10-3 to TRBJ2-3; D may be TRBD2 (6 bases). The CDR3 totals 15 residues. Per the germline V gene, CDR1 is ENHRY and CDR2 is SYGVKD. V lost 8 bases to trimming and J lost 1 base, with 16 bases between them.